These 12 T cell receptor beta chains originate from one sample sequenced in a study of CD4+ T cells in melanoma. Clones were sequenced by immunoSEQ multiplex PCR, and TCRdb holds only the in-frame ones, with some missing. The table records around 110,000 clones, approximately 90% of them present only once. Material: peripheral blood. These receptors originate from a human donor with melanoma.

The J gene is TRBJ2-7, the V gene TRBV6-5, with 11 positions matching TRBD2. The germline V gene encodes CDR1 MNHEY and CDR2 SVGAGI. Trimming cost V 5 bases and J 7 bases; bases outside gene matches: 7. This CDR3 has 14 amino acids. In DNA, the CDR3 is TGTGCCAGCAGTCTAGCGGGGGGTACGAGGGAGCAGTACTTC. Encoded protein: CASSLAGGTREQYF.

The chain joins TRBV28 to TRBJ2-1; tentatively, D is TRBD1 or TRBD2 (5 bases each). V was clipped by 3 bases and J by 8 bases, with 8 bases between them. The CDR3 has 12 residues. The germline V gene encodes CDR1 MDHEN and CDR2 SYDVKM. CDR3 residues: CASSFVGDEQFF. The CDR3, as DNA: TGTGCCAGCAGTTTTGTGGGGGATGAGCAGTTCTTC.

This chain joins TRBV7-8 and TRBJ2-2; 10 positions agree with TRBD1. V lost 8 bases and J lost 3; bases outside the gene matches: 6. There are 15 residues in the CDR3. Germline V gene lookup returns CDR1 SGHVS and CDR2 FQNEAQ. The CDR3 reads CASPRQGAYTGELFF. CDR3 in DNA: TGTGCCAGCCCGAGACAGGGGGCGTACACCGGGGAGCTGTTTTTT.

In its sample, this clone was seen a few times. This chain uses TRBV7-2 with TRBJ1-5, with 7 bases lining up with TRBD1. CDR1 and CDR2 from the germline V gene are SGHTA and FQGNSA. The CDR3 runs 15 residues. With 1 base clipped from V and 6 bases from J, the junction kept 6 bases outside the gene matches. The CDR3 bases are TGTGCCAGCAGCTTAGGCAGGGGGGGTAGTCAGCCCCAGCATTTT. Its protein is CASSLGRGGSQPQHF.

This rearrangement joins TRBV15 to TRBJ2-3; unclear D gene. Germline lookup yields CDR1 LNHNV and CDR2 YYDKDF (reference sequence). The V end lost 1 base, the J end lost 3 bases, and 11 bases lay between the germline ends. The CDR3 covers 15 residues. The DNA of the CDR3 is TGTGCCACCAGCAGAGGCGTCATTGGGACAGATACGCAGTATTTT. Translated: CATSRGVIGTDTQYF.

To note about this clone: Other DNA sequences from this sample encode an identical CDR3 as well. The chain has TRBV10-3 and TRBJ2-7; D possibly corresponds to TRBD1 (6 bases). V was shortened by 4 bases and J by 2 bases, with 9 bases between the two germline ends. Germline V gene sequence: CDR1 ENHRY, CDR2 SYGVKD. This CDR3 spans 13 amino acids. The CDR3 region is CAISGGQTYEQYF. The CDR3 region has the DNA TGTGCCATCAGTGGTGGACAGACCTACGAGCAGTACTTC.

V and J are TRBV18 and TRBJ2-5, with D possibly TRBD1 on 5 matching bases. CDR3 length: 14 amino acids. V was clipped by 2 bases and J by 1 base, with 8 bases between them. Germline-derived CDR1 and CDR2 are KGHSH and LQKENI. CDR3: CASSPTGSQETQYF. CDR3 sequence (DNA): TGTGCCAGCTCACCAACAGGTTCCCAAGAGACCCAGTACTTC.

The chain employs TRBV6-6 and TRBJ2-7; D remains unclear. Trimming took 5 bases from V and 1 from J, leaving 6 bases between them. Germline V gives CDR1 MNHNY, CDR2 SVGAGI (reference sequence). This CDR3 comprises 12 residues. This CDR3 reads CASSPRSYEQYF. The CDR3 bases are TGTGCCAGCAGTCCAAGATCCTACGAGCAGTACTTC.

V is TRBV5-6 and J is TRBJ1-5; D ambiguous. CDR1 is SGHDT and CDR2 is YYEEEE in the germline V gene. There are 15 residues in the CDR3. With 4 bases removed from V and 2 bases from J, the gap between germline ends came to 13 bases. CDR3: CASSTRTGGNQPQHF. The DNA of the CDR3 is TGTGCCAGCAGCACCCGGACCGGCGGCAATCAGCCCCAGCATTTT.

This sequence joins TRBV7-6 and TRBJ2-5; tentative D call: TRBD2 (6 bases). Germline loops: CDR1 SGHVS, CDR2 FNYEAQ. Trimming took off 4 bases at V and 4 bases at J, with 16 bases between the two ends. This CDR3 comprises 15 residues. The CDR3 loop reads CASSSLGSVGETQYF. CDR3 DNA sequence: TGTGCCAGCAGCTCCCTCGGGAGTGTCGGAGAGACCCAGTACTTC. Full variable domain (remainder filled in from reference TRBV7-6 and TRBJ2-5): GAGVSQSPRYKVTKRGQDVALRCDPISGHVSLYWYRQALGQGPEFLTYFNYEAQQDKSGLPNDRFSAERPEGSISTLTIQRTEQRDSAMYRCASSSLGSVGETQYFGPGTRLLVL.

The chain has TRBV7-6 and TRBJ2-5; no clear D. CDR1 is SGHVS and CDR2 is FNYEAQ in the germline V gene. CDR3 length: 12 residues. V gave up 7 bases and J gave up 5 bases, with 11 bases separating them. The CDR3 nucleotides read TGTGCCAGCACCGCCGTGCGGGAGACCCAGTACTTC. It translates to CASTAVRETQYF.

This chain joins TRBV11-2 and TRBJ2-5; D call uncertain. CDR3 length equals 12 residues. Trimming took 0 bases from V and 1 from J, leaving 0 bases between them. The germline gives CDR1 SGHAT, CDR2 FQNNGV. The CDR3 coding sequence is TGTGCCAGCAGCTTAGACCAAGAGACCCAGTACTTC. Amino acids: CASSLDQETQYF.